This T cell receptor beta chain was identified during a study of CD8 T cells in ankylosing spondylitis. Losses at the gene ends were 5 bases for V and 3 bases for J; bases not matched to a gene: 5. In germline, CDR1 is SGHVS, CDR2 FNYEAQ. The CDR3 is 15 amino acids. Generation of TCR beta libraries employed quantitative 5'-RACE incorporating molecular barcodes. Via MiXCR, TCRdb re-called the 5' RACE reads, giving one row per CDR3 protein. The repertoire holds a few hundred thousand distinct CDR3 sequences, with around 20% as singletons. This clonotype was seen more than once but under ten times. Its antigen is still unknown. General study points: Characteristic of ankylosing spondylitis blood, it appeared, was a TCR beta motif comprising about eight highly homologous variants.

Sequenced input: blood, either unsorted or a sorted T cell fraction (not recorded which). The sequence derives from a male donor with ankylosing spondylitis. The chain combines TRBV7-6 with TRBJ2-5; 11 nucleotides agree with TRBD1. CDR3 nucleotide sequence: TGTGCCAGCAGCCACACGGGACAGGGGGAAGAGACCCAGTACTTC. Translation: CASSHTGQGEETQYF.